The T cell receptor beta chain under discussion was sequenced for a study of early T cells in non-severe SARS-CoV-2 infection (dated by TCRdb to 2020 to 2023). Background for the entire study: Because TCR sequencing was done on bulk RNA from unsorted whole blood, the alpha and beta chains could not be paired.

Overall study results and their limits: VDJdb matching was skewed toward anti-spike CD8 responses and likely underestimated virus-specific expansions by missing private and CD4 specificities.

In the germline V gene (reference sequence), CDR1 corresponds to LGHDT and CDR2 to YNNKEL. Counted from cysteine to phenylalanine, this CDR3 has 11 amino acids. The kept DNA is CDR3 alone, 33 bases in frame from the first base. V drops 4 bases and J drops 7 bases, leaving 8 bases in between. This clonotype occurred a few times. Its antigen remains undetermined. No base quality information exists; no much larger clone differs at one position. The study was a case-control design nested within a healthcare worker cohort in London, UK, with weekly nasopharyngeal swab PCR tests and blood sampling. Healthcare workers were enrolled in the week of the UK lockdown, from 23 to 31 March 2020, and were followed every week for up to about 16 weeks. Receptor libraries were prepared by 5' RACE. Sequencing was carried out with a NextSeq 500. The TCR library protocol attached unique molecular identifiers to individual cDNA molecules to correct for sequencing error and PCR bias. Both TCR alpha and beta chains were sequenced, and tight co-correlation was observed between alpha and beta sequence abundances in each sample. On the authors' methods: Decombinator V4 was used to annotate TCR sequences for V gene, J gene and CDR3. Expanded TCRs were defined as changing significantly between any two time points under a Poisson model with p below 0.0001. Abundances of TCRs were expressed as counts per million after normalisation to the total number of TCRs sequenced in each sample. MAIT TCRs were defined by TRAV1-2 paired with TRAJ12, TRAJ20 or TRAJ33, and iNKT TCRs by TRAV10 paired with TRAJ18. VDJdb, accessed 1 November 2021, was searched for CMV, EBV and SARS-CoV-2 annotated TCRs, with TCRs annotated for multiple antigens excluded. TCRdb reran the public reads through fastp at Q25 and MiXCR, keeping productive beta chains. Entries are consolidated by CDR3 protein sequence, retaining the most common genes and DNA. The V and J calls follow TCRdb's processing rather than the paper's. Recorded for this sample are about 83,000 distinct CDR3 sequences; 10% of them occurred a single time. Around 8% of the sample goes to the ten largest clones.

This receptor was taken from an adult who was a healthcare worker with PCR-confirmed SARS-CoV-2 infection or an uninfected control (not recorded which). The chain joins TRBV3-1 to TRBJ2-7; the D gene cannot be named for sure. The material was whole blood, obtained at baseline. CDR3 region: CASSLPGEQYF. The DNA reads TGTGCCAGCAGCCTACCTGGAGAGCAGTACTTC.